One sample yielded the 27 T cell receptor beta chains listed below, sequenced in a study of shared clonotypes between healthy human individuals. Here immunoSEQ multiplex PCR was the method, and the copy in TCRdb shows in-frame clones only, minus some. The table shows about 770,000 clones, with approximately 77% occurring only once. Material for sequencing was memory CD4+ T cells sorted from blood. The sample's subset: CD45RA-negative fraction. The source of these receptors is a woman younger than 45 in good health.

The CDR3 nucleotides read TGTGCCAGTAGTTTCGGAGGGACAGTTTACAATGAGCAGTTCTTC. Protein: CASSFGGTVYNEQFF. The genes are TRBV19 and TRBJ2-1; a possible D gene is TRBD1 (7 bases). CDR1 is LNHDA, CDR2 SQIVND, per germline (reference sequence). This CDR3 contains 15 residues. Trimming took off 5 bases at V and 4 bases at J, with 15 bases between the two ends. Filled out from reference TRBV19 and TRBJ2-1, the complete variable domain reads DGGITQSPKYLFRKEGQNVTLSCEQNLNHDAMYWYRQDPGQGLRLIYYSQIVNDFQKGDIAEGYSVSREKKESFPLTVTSAQKNPTAFYLCASSFGGTVYNEQFFGPGTRLTVL.

This clone was seen more than once but under ten times. The rearrangement uses TRBV7-3 and TRBJ1-1; 8 nucleotides match TRBD1. Losses at the gene ends were 0 bases for V and 2 bases for J; bases not matched to a gene: 2. Germline assignment: CDR1 SGHTA and CDR2 FQGTGA. The CDR3 runs to 15 residues. CDR3 sequence reads: CASSLTAGGNTEAFF. Written as DNA, the CDR3 is TGTGCCAGCAGCTTAACGGCAGGGGGCAACACTGAAGCTTTCTTT.

This clone was seen repeatedly, ten times or more. The chain employs TRBV7-2 and TRBJ2-1; 15 nucleotides align to TRBD2. Per the germline V gene, CDR1 is SGHTA and CDR2 is FQGNSA. CDR3 length equals 16 residues. With 5 bases clipped from V and 5 bases from J, the junction kept 4 bases outside the gene matches. The CDR3 loop reads CASSRTSGRGDNEQFF. CDR3 DNA sequence: TGTGCCAGCAGCCGGACTAGCGGGAGGGGGGACAATGAGCAGTTCTTC.

This chain uses TRBV27 with TRBJ2-2; 7 bases match TRBD2. The CDR3 spans 15 residues. Germline V lookup: CDR1 MNHEY, CDR2 SMNVEV (reference sequence). J was trimmed by 6 bases and V by 6 bases; bases with no gene match: 10. The CDR3 spells CASRPAGSGAGELFF. The CDR3 coding sequence is TGTGCCAGCAGACCCGCCGGGAGCGGGGCCGGGGAGCTGTTTTTT.

This clone has just one count. The junction and the germline gene differ at one end; a read error may be behind it. V is TRBV5-6 and J is TRBJ2-7, with a weak D call TRBD2 (7 bases). Germline CDR1 SGHDT, CDR2 YYEEEE. The CDR3 length is 17 residues. The chain's CDR3 is CASSPGGPGTGTGEQYF. The CDR3 DNA reads TGCGCCAGCAGCCCCGGGGGGCCCGGGACGGGGACTGGGGAGCAGTACTTC.

The chain joins TRBV19 to TRBJ1-4; D unresolved. The CDR3 spans 15 residues. Looked up from germline, CDR1 is LNHDA and CDR2 is SQIVND (reference sequence). Trimming stripped 5 bases from V and 7 bases from J, with 17 bases between. For the CDR3, the DNA is TGTGCCAGTAGTCACGTCGATTCTCGGGCTGAAAAACTGTTTTTT. The encoded protein is CASSHVDSRAEKLFF.

V is TRBV9 and J is TRBJ2-1; TRBD2 matches at 8 bases. The germline gives CDR1 SGDLS, CDR2 YYNGEE. This CDR3 comprises 14 residues. The V and J ends lost 0 bases and 9 bases, in that order; junction bases with no gene match: 5. CDR3 loop: CASSVVAGIAEQFF. CDR3 nucleotide sequence: TGTGCCAGCAGCGTAGTAGCGGGAATCGCTGAGCAGTTCTTC.

The chain couples TRBV13 to TRBJ2-1; TRBD2 aligns across 10 bases. The germline V gene encodes CDR1 PRHDT and CDR2 FYEKMQ (reference sequence). J was trimmed by 8 bases and V by 5 bases; bases with no gene match: 12. The CDR3 spans 16 residues. The CDR3 region has the DNA TGTGCCAGCAGCCGGTTTGGCACTAGCGGGAACCATGAGCAGTTCTTC. Translation gives CASSRFGTSGNHEQFF.

J is TRBJ2-7 and V is TRBV10-3; D is possibly TRBD1 (5 bases). Trimming left V 7 bases short and J 3 bases short, with 13 bases between. Germline loops: CDR1 ENHRY, CDR2 SYGVKD. The length of the CDR3 is 13 residues. The chain's CDR3 is CAIKTESGYEQYF. In nucleotides, the CDR3 is TGTGCCATCAAGACAGAATCTGGCTACGAGCAGTACTTC.

In the case of this clone: Other nucleotide sequences from this sample produce the same CDR3. This chain uses TRBV9 with TRBJ2-1; TRBD2 might be the D (6 bases). CDR1 and CDR2 from the germline V gene are SGDLS and YYNGEE. The CDR3 totals 14 residues. V was clipped by 5 bases and J by 1 base, with 10 bases between them. The CDR3 loop reads CASSRGRSYNEQFF. In DNA form, the CDR3 reads TGTGCCAGCAGTCGGGGGAGGTCCTACAATGAGCAGTTCTTC.

The V gene is TRBV29-1, the J gene TRBJ2-5; D perhaps matches TRBD1 (6 bases). Trimming stripped 6 bases from V and 5 bases from J, with 13 bases between. Germline V gives CDR1 SQVTM, CDR2 ANQGSEA. The CDR3 length is 12 residues. In DNA, the CDR3 is TGCAGCGTGTCCGGGACAACCGAGACCCAGTACTTC. Its protein is CSVSGTTETQYF.

The chain couples TRBV28 to TRBJ2-5; 7 bases fit TRBD2. Germline CDR1 reads MDHEN; CDR2 reads SYDVKM. The CDR3 loop spans 13 amino acids. V shed 4 bases, J shed 5 bases, and the junction held 4 bases outside the gene matches. The CDR3 is CASSSPGGETQYF. The CDR3 DNA reads as TGTGCCAGCAGTTCCCCCGGGGGGGAGACCCAGTACTTC.

The CDR3 sequence is CASSLADEQFF. The CDR3 DNA is TGTGCCAGCAGTTTAGCGGATGAGCAGTTCTTC. The chain carries TRBV28 and TRBJ2-1, with no clear D. The CDR3 sequence is 11 residues long. Germline CDR1 and CDR2: MDHEN and SYDVKM. V was pared by 2 bases and J by 8 bases, with 4 bases between.

This clone appeared many times. This chain connects TRBV2 to TRBJ1-1; 7 nucleotides agree with TRBD1. Per germline, CDR1 SNHLY and CDR2 FYNNEI. The CDR3 length is 14 residues. Trimming took 7 bases from V and 3 from J; bases not matched to a gene: 8. CDR3 protein: CASIRQGSYTEAFF. Here the CDR3 DNA reads TGTGCCAGCATCAGACAGGGCTCGTACACTGAAGCTTTCTTT. Full variable domain (outside the CDR3, taken from reference TRBV2 and TRBJ1-1): EPEVTQTPSHQVTQMGQEVILRCVPISNHLYFYWYRQILGQKVEFLVSFYNNEISEKSEIFDDQFSVERPDGSNFTLKIRSTKLEDSAMYFCASIRQGSYTEAFFGQGTRLTVV.

This chain uses TRBV6-5 with TRBJ2-1; the D gene is possibly TRBD1 (6 bases). The CDR3 has 15 residues. The germline gives CDR1 MNHEY, CDR2 SVGAGI. V was shortened by 0 bases and J by 8 bases, with 14 bases between the two germline ends. CDR3 region: CASSYSPDRLYEQFF. In DNA form, the CDR3 reads TGTGCCAGCAGTTACTCCCCTGACAGGTTGTATGAGCAGTTCTTC.

The chain couples TRBV6-1 to TRBJ2-1, with TRBD2 identical over 10 bases. There are 15 residues in the CDR3. V lost 6 bases, J lost 5 bases, and 7 bases stayed unmatched. Germline CDR1 MNHNS, CDR2 SASEGT. As DNA, the CDR3 is TGTGCCAGCAGCGTAACTAGCGGGGATGACAATGAGCAGTTCTTC. Its protein is CASSVTSGDDNEQFF.

The rearrangement uses TRBV2 and TRBJ2-5, with 9 bases that match TRBD1. The CDR3 covers 15 residues. Germline loops: CDR1 SNHLY, CDR2 FYNNEI. Unmatched junction bases numbered 7, after V lost 4 bases and J lost 4 bases. CDR3 amino acids: CASSVPTGGRETQYF. CDR3 DNA sequence: TGTGCCAGCAGTGTTCCGACAGGGGGACGAGAGACCCAGTACTTC.

V usage is TRBV28 and J usage is TRBJ2-7; TRBD1 is a possible D gene (6 bases). Germline values: CDR1 MDHEN, CDR2 SYDVKM. The V and J ends lost 6 bases and 3 bases respectively, with 21 bases between them. The CDR3 sequence is 16 residues long. The CDR3 reads CASSRAIGGGLYEQYF. In DNA form, the CDR3 reads TGTGCCAGCAGCCGGGCTATAGGTGGGGGCCTCTACGAGCAGTACTTC.

V gene TRBV27 combines with J gene TRBJ1-2; D ambiguous. Germline V CDR1 and CDR2: MNHEY, SMNVEV (reference sequence). Trimming removed 2 bases at V and 8 bases at J, with 12 bases between. The length of the CDR3 is 13 residues. CDR3 in amino acids: CASSLGSGNGYTF. In nucleotides, the CDR3 is TGTGCCAGCAGTTTAGGGAGCGGGAACGGCTACACCTTC.

The chain recombines TRBV28 with TRBJ1-4; D uncertain. Trimming stripped 3 bases from V and 3 bases from J, with 17 bases between. The V gene's germline CDR1 is MDHEN and CDR2 SYDVKM. CDR3 length: 17 residues. CDR3 DNA: TGTGCCAGCAGTTTGCCTCCGCCGAGACGGTCTAATGAAAAACTGTTTTTT. This codes for CASSLPPPRRSNEKLFF.

The chain joins TRBV6-4 to TRBJ1-2; D gene unclear. The V gene lost 2 bases and the J gene lost 6 bases, with 10 bases spanning the gap. The CDR3 runs 13 residues. The germline V gene has CDR1 MRHNA and CDR2 SNTAGT. The CDR3 region is CASSDPGRNGYTF. The CDR3 bases are TGTGCCAGCAGTGACCCCGGCAGAAATGGCTACACCTTC.

Only one count was recorded for this clone. The chain links TRBV20-1 to TRBJ1-1; the D is unclear. This CDR3 comprises 11 residues. The germline V gene has CDR1 DFQATT and CDR2 SNEGSKA (reference sequence). V gave up 0 bases and J gave up 5 bases, with 4 bases separating them. DNA for the CDR3: TGCAGTGCTAGAGATATAACTGAAGCTTTCTTT. This gives the protein CSARDITEAFF.

The gene calls are TRBV2 and TRBJ2-5; TRBD2 aligns across 7 bases. This CDR3 has 14 amino acids. Germline loops: CDR1 SNHLY, CDR2 FYNNEI. J was trimmed by 7 bases and V by 1 base; bases with no gene match: 6. The CDR3 spells CASSEVGDYSTQYF. In nucleotides, the CDR3 is TGTGCCAGCAGTGAAGTAGGGGACTACTCGACCCAGTACTTC.

This chain uses TRBV25-1 with TRBJ2-5; 8 positions match TRBD2. Per germline, CDR1 MGHDK and CDR2 SYGVNS. V trimming: 7 bases; J trimming: 4 bases; junction bases outside the gene matches: 2. The CDR3 has 12 amino acids. CDR3 in DNA: TGTGCCAGCACCCTAGCGGGAGAGACCCAGTACTTC. Its protein product is CASTLAGETQYF.

The J gene is TRBJ1-5, the V gene TRBV18, with D uncertain. V gave up 1 base and J gave up 3 bases, with 4 bases separating them. Germline V gene sequence: CDR1 KGHSH, CDR2 LQKENI. This CDR3 comprises 13 residues. The CDR3 bases are TGTGCCAGCTCACCACTGGACAATCAGCCCCAGCATTTT. Protein sequence: CASSPLDNQPQHF.

The V gene is TRBV2, the J gene TRBJ2-5; no definite D call. This CDR3 is built from 12 residues. Per germline, CDR1 SNHLY and CDR2 FYNNEI. V was trimmed by 6 bases and J by 0 bases, leaving 5 bases between them. CDR3 sequence reads: CASRGNQETQYF. The CDR3 DNA reads TGTGCCAGCAGGGGGAACCAAGAGACCCAGTACTTC.

The J gene is TRBJ2-7, the V gene TRBV28; no firm D call. This CDR3 region has 14 residues. V gave up 1 base and J gave up 6 bases, with 13 bases separating them. Germline CDR1 is MDHEN and CDR2 is SYDVKM. The CDR3 bases are TGTGCCAGCAGTTTATACGCCCTCCCGGGCGAGCAGTACTTC. As protein: CASSLYALPGEQYF.